This record concerns one T cell receptor (beta chain) sequence. CDR3 length: 16 amino acids. The germline V gene has CDR1 LGHDT and CDR2 YNNKEL (reference sequence). Trimming took 0 bases from V and 4 from J, leaving 13 bases between them. Participants were aged about 18 to 100 years, lived in about 26 US areas, and enrolled virtually. In the authors' methods: Nucleated cell number was recorded as an estimate derived from reference gene primer amplification. The assay was immunoSEQ multiplex PCR, and TCRdb's table has in-frame clones only and misses some. V and J calls and clone size are given by that table; D and trimming were obtained from the DNA. The profile covers around 420,000 clones, with around 90% appearing a single time and 2% to 2.5% taken by the ten largest. These data come from a study of blood T cell repertoires in COVID-19. The overall study: Samples taken during acute and convalescent COVID-19 were collected in the United States, Italy and Spain.

The genes are TRBV3-1 (or the pseudogene TRBV3-2) and TRBJ1-3; D unclear. The sequencing sample was made of PBMCs or T cells enriched from blood (not recorded which). The TCR sequence derives from a woman between 40 and 50 years old with acute COVID-19. The CDR3 protein is CASSQDSGVLGNTIYF. CDR3 DNA sequence: TGTGCCAGCAGCCAAGATAGCGGGGTACTCGGAAACACCATATATTTT.